This section outlines one T cell receptor (beta chain) sequence together with its context. Its antigen is undetermined. Researchers used the Oncomine TCR Beta short-read assay to sequence DNA from cultured CD4+ T cells. TCRdb passed the PCR reads through MiXCR, listing each CDR3 protein once. The repertoire holds about 9,100 distinct CDR3 sequences, with about 65% as singletons. The germline V gene has CDR1 SNHLY and CDR2 FYNNEI. Trimming cost V 4 bases and J 2 bases; bases outside gene matches: 6. The CDR3 sequence is 16 residues long. These data originate in a study of vaccination and CD4 T cells after COVID-19. Looking at the study overall: The stimulus for the cells was overlapping spike peptides derived from SARS-CoV-2, HCoV-NL63, HCoV-OC43 and HCoV-229E.

Treatment indicated: 10-day PBMC culture with coronavirus spike peptide pools or control peptides (ViraFEST assay). Days 3 and 7 saw half the medium swapped for fresh IL-2 medium. Sequenced material: CD4+ T cells from blood, cultured in vitro. The rearrangement joins TRBV2 to TRBJ2-2; TRBD1 matches 8 bases. The TCR comes from a human donor who had recovered from COVID-19. CDR3 sequence: CASSGRTGRNTGELFF. CDR3 DNA sequence: TGTGCCAGCAGTGGCAGGACAGGGCGTAACACCGGGGAGCTGTTTTTT. The full variable domain, its missing parts supplied by reference TRBV2 and TRBJ2-2, is EPEVTQTPSHQVTQMGQEVILRCVPISNHLYFYWYRQILGQKVEFLVSFYNNEISEKSEIFDDQFSVERPDGSNFTLKIRSTKLEDSAMYFCASSGRTGRNTGELFFGEGSRLTVL.